The text below deals with one T cell receptor (beta chain). Its antigen is as yet unknown. This sample's TCRbeta library carried unique molecular identifier barcodes. TCRdb re-derived calls from the PCR reads in MiXCR, one entry per CDR3 protein. Of a few hundred thousand distinct CDR3 sequences listed, over 20% are singletons. The data belong to a study of T-cell reconstitution after alpha-beta-depleted transplantation in children. This CDR3 region has 17 residues. Trimming shortened V by 0 bases and J by 6 bases, and 20 bases separated the two germline ends. Germline V gene sequence: CDR1 DFQATT, CDR2 SNEGSKA (reference sequence). Study-wide results and limits: Reportedly, only several hundred clones from non-depleted graft cells drove alpha-beta T-cell counts at about two months. High day-60 TCRbeta diversity in some patients came from surviving recipient T cells and thymic progenitors. At the one-year point after transplant, T-cell counts and TCRbeta diversity were found to come mostly from T cells that had been newly produced.

This clonotype originated in a boy under two years old with Wiskott-Aldrich syndrome, due to receive a stem cell transplant. The gene calls are TRBV20-1 and TRBJ2-2; tentative D call: TRBD2 (5 bases). The sequences come from PBMCs, collected before TCRalphabeta/CD19-depleted stem cell transplant. This CDR3 is CSARDWLGRGWPGELFF. DNA of the CDR3: TGCAGTGCTAGAGATTGGCTGGGGAGAGGGTGGCCCGGGGAGCTGTTTTTT.